This T cell receptor beta chain was profiled in a study of T cells in Graves' hyperthyroidism and ophthalmopathy. Ten or more counts support this clonotype. The source material, RNA transcripts, was used to amplify TCR beta CDR3 regions. HTBI primers drove first-round RT-PCR of the TCR CDR3. Via MiXCR, TCRdb re-called the multiplex PCR reads, giving one row per CDR3 protein. The sample yields some 510,000 distinct CDR3 sequences, 35% to 55% seen once. Stable disease denoted Graves' hyperthyroidism without ophthalmopathy progression within 18 months. Thyroid ultrasound and orbital computed tomography, with clinical symptoms and serum thyroxine and TRAb, informed diagnoses. The CDR3 covers 16 residues. The V gene lost 0 bases and the J gene lost 4 bases, with 15 bases spanning the gap. Per germline, CDR1 ENHRY and CDR2 SYGVKD.

The sample taken for sequencing was peripheral blood or thyroid tissue (not recorded which). The source is a woman under 30 with Graves' hyperthyroidism. The chain couples TRBV10-3 to TRBJ1-2; D gene unclear. The CDR3 is CAISESPNTGVYGYTF. The CDR3 DNA follows: TGTGCCATCAGTGAGTCGCCCAATACCGGAGTCTATGGCTACACCTTC.